These 24 T cell receptor beta chains came from one sample sequenced in a study of CD8+ T cells in alopecia areata. Extracted RNA was reverse transcribed into cDNA, the sequencing template. Data came from immunoSEQ multiplex PCR; TCRdb stores just in-frame clones and leaves some out. This table holds 110,000 or so clones, roughly 59% found once. The sample taken for sequencing was CD8+ T cells sorted from blood. All receptors derive from a human donor in good health.

J is TRBJ2-1 and V is TRBV19; the D is unclear. CDR3 length equals 14 residues. Germline V lookup: CDR1 LNHDA, CDR2 SQIVND (reference sequence). V was cut by 9 bases and J by 5 bases, with 17 bases left in between. For the CDR3, the DNA is TGTGCCAGCAGACCGTGGGTAAGACACAATGAGCAGTTCTTC. This codes for CASRPWVRHNEQFF.

This clone was seen a handful of times. Other DNA sequences in the sample encode the same CDR3. This rearrangement joins TRBV7-2 to TRBJ2-7, with D uncertain. The CDR3 has 12 amino acids. CDR1 and CDR2 (germline): SGHTA, FQGNSA. Trimming shortened V by 1 base and J by 4 bases, and 5 bases separated the two germline ends. CDR3 protein: CASSLGVYEQYF. The CDR3 region has the DNA TGTGCCAGCAGCTTAGGTGTTTACGAGCAGTACTTC.

The rearrangement links TRBV2 to TRBJ2-6; D possibly corresponds to TRBD1 (7 bases). Germline CDR1 SNHLY, CDR2 FYNNEI. Trimming left V 6 bases short and J 4 bases short, with 22 bases between. The CDR3 consists of 18 residues. The CDR3 coding sequence is TGTGCCAGCAGGGCGACCACAGGGGACTTCACAGGGGCCAACGTCCTGACTTTC. The encoded protein is CASRATTGDFTGANVLTF.

The CDR3 loop reads CASSAEAVGETQYF. Written as DNA, the CDR3 is TGTGCCAGCAGTGCCGAAGCGGTGGGGGAGACCCAGTACTTC. The chain joins TRBV25-1 to TRBJ2-5; D perhaps matches TRBD2 (5 bases). The CDR3 is 14 amino acids. Trimming took 4 bases from V and 5 from J, leaving 14 bases between them. Germline V gene sequence: CDR1 MGHDK, CDR2 SYGVNS.

The chain combines TRBV7-9 with TRBJ2-7; D may be TRBD1 (6 bases). V was trimmed by 9 bases and J by 0 bases, leaving 15 bases between them. The CDR3 runs to 14 residues. Per the germline V gene, CDR1 is SEHNR and CDR2 is FQNEAQ (reference sequence). The CDR3 loop reads CASTPGHNSYEQYF. CDR3 sequence (DNA): TGTGCCAGTACCCCGGGACACAACTCCTACGAGCAGTACTTC.

The chain joins TRBV5-6 to TRBJ2-7, with TRBD1 as a possible D gene (6 bases). Trimming left V 4 bases short and J 2 bases short, with 13 bases between. The CDR3 contains 14 residues. Germline V lookup: CDR1 SGHDT, CDR2 YYEEEE. CDR3 in amino acids: CASSPGQNAYEQYF. The CDR3 bases are TGTGCCAGCAGCCCCGGACAGAACGCCTACGAGCAGTACTTC.

This chain connects TRBV9 to TRBJ1-5, with D unclear. V lost 0 bases, J lost 0 bases, and 4 bases lay in between. Germline V lookup: CDR1 SGDLS, CDR2 YYNGEE. This CDR3 comprises 14 residues. CDR3 protein: CASSVEPSNQPQHF. CDR3 nucleotide sequence: TGTGCCAGCAGCGTAGAGCCTAGCAATCAGCCCCAGCATTTT.

This sequence joins TRBV29-1 and TRBJ2-1, with D hard to call. The germline gives CDR1 SQVTM, CDR2 ANQGSEA. The V and J ends lost 3 bases and 4 bases respectively, with 7 bases between them. This CDR3 comprises 12 residues. The CDR3 nucleotides read TGCAGCGTTGACTCAGTTTACAATGAGCAGTTCTTC. This codes for CSVDSVYNEQFF.

This chain connects TRBV4-1 to TRBJ2-5; D possibly uses TRBD1 or TRBD2 (5 bases each). Germline V gene lookup returns CDR1 MGHRA and CDR2 YSYEKL. Trimming removed 4 bases from V and 1 base from J, with 16 bases in between. The CDR3 is 16 residues long. The CDR3 loop is CASSPDPGRLQETQYF. DNA of the CDR3: TGCGCCAGCAGCCCTGATCCGGGACGCCTCCAAGAGACCCAGTACTTC.

This clone was counted once. The chain carries TRBV7-6 and TRBJ2-7; D call uncertain. Trimming took 1 base from V and 3 from J, leaving 7 bases between them. CDR3 length: 13 residues. Germline V lookup: CDR1 SGHVS, CDR2 FNYEAQ. CDR3 protein: CASSLEGFYEQYF. CDR3 nucleotides: TGTGCCAGCAGCTTAGAAGGATTCTACGAGCAGTACTTC.

The V and J genes are TRBV6-5 and TRBJ2-7; a weak D match, TRBD1 (6 bases). Trimming took off 2 bases at V and 4 bases at J, with 9 bases between the two ends. Per germline, CDR1 MNHEY and CDR2 SVGAGI. The CDR3 contains 13 residues. The DNA for the CDR3 is TGTGCCAGCAGTTACGTACAGGGATACGAGCAGTACTTC. This encodes CASSYVQGYEQYF.

This clone was counted only a few times. The chain employs TRBV7-8 and TRBJ2-7; D remains ambiguous. Looked up from germline, CDR1 is SGHVS and CDR2 is FQNEAQ. The CDR3 has 14 residues. The V gene lost 1 base and the J gene lost 2 bases, with 9 bases spanning the gap. CDR3: CASSLGHPPYEQYF. The DNA of the CDR3 is TGTGCCAGCAGCTTAGGACATCCTCCCTACGAGCAGTACTTC.

This chain links TRBV4-1 with TRBJ2-3; D is uncertain. Trimming pared 0 bases from V and 2 bases from J, leaving 15 bases between. Germline-derived CDR1 and CDR2 are MGHRA and YSYEKL. This CDR3 comprises 17 residues. CDR3 in DNA: TGCGCCAGCAGCCAAGATGTGACGGTCCTCATCACAGATACGCAGTATTTT. Amino acids: CASSQDVTVLITDTQYF.

Concerning this clone: One end of the junction does not line up with germline, which may come from a read error. The genes are TRBV6-1 and TRBJ2-7; TRBD2 matches 11 bases. Germline-derived CDR1 and CDR2 are MNHNS and SASEGT. The CDR3 is made up of 14 amino acids. CDR3 coding DNA: TGTGCCATCAGTGAGACTAGCGGGGCCGCCGAGCAGTACTTC. It translates to CAISETSGAAEQYF.

The gene calls are TRBV7-9 and TRBJ1-1, with a possible D match to TRBD1 (6 bases). The germline CDR1 and CDR2 sequences are SEHNR and FQNEAQ (reference sequence). With 5 bases removed from V and 7 bases from J, the gap between germline ends came to 14 bases. The CDR3 extends over 13 amino acids. The CDR3 coding sequence is TGTGCCAGCAGCCTTCCGGGACACCTTGAAGCTTTCTTT. It specifies CASSLPGHLEAFF.

The sample holds one count of this clone. The chain recombines TRBV5-8 with TRBJ2-4; 11 positions match TRBD2. Germline assignment: CDR1 SGHTS and CDR2 YDEGEE. The V and J ends lost 0 bases and 7 bases, in that order; junction bases with no gene match: 3. This CDR3 is built from 15 residues. The CDR3 region has the DNA TGTGCCAGCAGCTTGGCCGCTAGCGGGGGGAACATTCAGTACTTC. Residues: CASSLAASGGNIQYF.

V and J are TRBV30 and TRBJ2-1; 11 positions agree with TRBD2. The CDR3 has 16 residues. Germline-derived CDR1 and CDR2 are GTSNPN and SVGIG (reference sequence). Trimming took 3 bases from V and 7 from J; bases not matched to a gene: 11. DNA of the CDR3: TGTGCCTGGAGAGTATCGACTAGCGGGGCGCTTAATGAGCAGTTCTTC. Translated, it gives CAWRVSTSGALNEQFF.

The gene calls are TRBV6-5 and TRBJ2-7; D is unresolved. Germline values: CDR1 MNHEY, CDR2 SVGAGI. The V and J ends lost 6 bases and 3 bases respectively, with 9 bases between them. The CDR3 has 12 amino acids. The CDR3 here is CASSGPDYEQYF. The CDR3, as DNA: TGTGCCAGCAGCGGACCCGACTACGAGCAGTACTTC.

This clone was recorded a few times. CDR3 in amino acids: CASTTSGGYNEQFF. In DNA, the CDR3 is TGTGCCAGCACGACTAGCGGGGGCTACAATGAGCAGTTCTTC. The V call is TRBV2, the J call TRBJ2-1; the match to TRBD2 covers 12 bases. The trim removed 7 bases at V and 3 bases at J, leaving 1 base unmatched. Germline loops: CDR1 SNHLY, CDR2 FYNNEI. The CDR3 covers 14 residues.

The chain links TRBV9 to TRBJ2-1, with a tentative D call TRBD2 (6 bases). Germline V gene lookup returns CDR1 SGDLS and CDR2 YYNGEE. Trimming left V 5 bases short and J 6 bases short, with 15 bases between. The CDR3 consists of 14 residues. The CDR3 DNA sequence: TGTGCCAGCAGTTATGGAGGGATCGGCAATGAGCAGTTCTTC. Its translation: CASSYGGIGNEQFF.

The rearrangement links TRBV13 to TRBJ2-1; TRBD2 matches at 10 bases. The CDR3 length is 15 residues. V dropped 5 bases and J dropped 5; count of bases not matched to a gene: 6. Per germline, CDR1 PRHDT and CDR2 FYEKMQ (reference sequence). In DNA, the CDR3 is TGTGCCAGCAGCCTCCAGCGGGGGGGCCACAATGAGCAGTTCTTC. This codes for CASSLQRGGHNEQFF. The whole variable domain, filled in from reference TRBV13 and TRBJ2-1, reads AAGVIQSPRHLIKEKRETATLKCYPIPRHDTVYWYQQGPGQDPQFLISFYEKMQSDKGSIPDRFSAQQFSDYHSELNMSSLELGDSALYFCASSLQRGGHNEQFFGPGTRLTVL.

In DNA form, the CDR3 reads TGTGCCAGCAGCCAAGATGTTGGCGGGGGGCCCTACAATGAGCAGTTCTTC. Translation gives CASSQDVGGGPYNEQFF. V gene TRBV4-2 combines with J gene TRBJ2-1; TRBD2 agrees at 8 bases. CDR1 LGHNA and CDR2 YNFKEQ come from the germline V gene. Trimming cost V 0 bases and J 2 bases; bases outside gene matches: 6. The CDR3 spans 17 residues.

This chain uses TRBV5-1 with TRBJ2-7, with TRBD1 matching 8 bases. The V gene end was trimmed by 4 bases and the J gene end by 0 bases; junction bases not matched to a gene: 6. The CDR3 runs 15 residues. The germline V gene has CDR1 SGHRS and CDR2 YFSETQ. CDR3 in amino acids: CASSTRDRNSYEQYF. DNA of the CDR3: TGCGCCAGCAGCACCCGGGACAGGAACTCCTACGAGCAGTACTTC.

This clone was observed a few times. In DNA form, the CDR3 reads TGTGCCAGCAGTGGGTCGGAGAGTCAAGAGCAGTACTTC. This translates into CASSGSESQEQYF. The chain recombines TRBV6-5 with TRBJ2-5; no definite D call. This CDR3 is 13 amino acids long. V was trimmed by 5 bases and J by 11 bases, leaving 18 bases between them. In germline, CDR1 is MNHEY, CDR2 SVGAGI.